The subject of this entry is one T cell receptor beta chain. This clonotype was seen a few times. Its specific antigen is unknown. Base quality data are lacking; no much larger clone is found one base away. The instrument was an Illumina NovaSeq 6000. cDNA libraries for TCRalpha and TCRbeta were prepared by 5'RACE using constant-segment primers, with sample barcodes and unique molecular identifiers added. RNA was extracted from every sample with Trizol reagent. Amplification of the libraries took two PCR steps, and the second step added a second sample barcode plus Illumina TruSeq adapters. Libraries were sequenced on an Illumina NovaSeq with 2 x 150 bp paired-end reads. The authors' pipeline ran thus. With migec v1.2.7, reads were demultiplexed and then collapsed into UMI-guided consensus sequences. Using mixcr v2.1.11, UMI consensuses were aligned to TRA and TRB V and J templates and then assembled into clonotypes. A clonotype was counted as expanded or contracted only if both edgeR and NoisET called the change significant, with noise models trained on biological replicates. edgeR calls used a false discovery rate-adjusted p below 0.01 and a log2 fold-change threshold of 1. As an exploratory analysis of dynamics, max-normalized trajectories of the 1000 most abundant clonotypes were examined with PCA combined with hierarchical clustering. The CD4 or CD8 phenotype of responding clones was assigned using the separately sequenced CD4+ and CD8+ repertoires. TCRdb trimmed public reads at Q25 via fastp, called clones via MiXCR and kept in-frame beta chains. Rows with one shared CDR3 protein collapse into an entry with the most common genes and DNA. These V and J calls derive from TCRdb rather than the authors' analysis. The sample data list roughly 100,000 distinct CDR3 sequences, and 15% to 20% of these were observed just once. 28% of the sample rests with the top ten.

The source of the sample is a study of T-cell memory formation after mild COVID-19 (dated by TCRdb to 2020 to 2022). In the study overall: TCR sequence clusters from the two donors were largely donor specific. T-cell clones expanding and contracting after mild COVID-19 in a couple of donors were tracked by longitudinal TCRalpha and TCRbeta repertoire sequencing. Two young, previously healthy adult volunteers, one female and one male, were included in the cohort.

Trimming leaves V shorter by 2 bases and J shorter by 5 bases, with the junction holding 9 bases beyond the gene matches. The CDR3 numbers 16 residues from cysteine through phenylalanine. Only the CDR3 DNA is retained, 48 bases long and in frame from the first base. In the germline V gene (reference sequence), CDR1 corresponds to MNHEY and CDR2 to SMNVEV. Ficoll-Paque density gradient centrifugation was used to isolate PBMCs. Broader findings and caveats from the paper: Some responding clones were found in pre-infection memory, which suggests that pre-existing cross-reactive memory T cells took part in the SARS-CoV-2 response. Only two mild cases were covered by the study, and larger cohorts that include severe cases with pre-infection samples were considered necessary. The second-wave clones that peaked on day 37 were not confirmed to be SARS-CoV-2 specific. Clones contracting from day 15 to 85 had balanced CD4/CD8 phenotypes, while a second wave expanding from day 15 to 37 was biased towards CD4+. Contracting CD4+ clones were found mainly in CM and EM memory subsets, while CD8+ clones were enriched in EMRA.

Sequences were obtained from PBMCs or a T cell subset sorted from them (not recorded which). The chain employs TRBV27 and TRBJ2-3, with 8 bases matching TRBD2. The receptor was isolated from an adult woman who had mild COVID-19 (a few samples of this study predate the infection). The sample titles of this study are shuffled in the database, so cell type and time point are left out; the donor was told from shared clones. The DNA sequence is TGTGCCAGCAGTTTAACCCGGGGGGGCCTTGAAGATACGCAGTATTTT. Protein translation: CASSLTRGGLEDTQYF.